The next 8 T cell receptor beta chains were all read from a single sample in a study of T-cell reconstitution after alpha-beta-depleted transplantation in children. The authors prepared the TCRbeta library with unique molecular identifiers. TCRdb independently ran MiXCR on the PCR reads; one entry per CDR3 protein. In the table there are nearly 550,000 distinct CDR3 sequences, around 19% of which are singletons. Sequencing was performed on PBMCs from the stem cell graft donor, taken from the stem cell graft. These receptors were taken from a human donor who donated a stem cell graft to a child with acute lymphoblastic leukemia.

This clonotype was picked up a small number of times. This rearrangement joins TRBV3-1 to TRBJ2-2; D is possibly TRBD2 (5 bases). With 5 bases removed from V and 4 bases from J, the gap between germline ends came to 17 bases. The CDR3 loop spans 16 amino acids. CDR1 is LGHDT and CDR2 is YNNKEL in the germline V gene (reference sequence). DNA for the CDR3: TGTGCCAGCAGCTCTCTGCGACGAGGGATCACCGGGGAGCTGTTTTTT. Amino acid sequence: CASSSLRRGITGELFF.

V and J are TRBV7-9 and TRBJ2-7; either TRBD1 or TRBD2 may fit D (5 bases each). CDR3 length equals 15 residues. Germline V lookup: CDR1 SEHNR, CDR2 FQNEAQ (reference sequence). V lost 4 bases and J 0 bases, leaving 13 bases between the germline ends. The CDR3: CASSSRDRYSYEQYF. The CDR3 DNA sequence: TGTGCCAGCAGCTCCCGGGACCGGTACTCCTACGAGCAGTACTTC.

The chain joins TRBV5-5 to TRBJ2-2; the match to TRBD1 covers 7 bases. The CDR3 is 12 residues long. The trim removed 6 bases at V and 6 bases at J, leaving 2 bases unmatched. The germline gives CDR1 SGHKS, CDR2 YYEKEE (reference sequence). Here the CDR3 reads CASNTGAGELFF. The CDR3 DNA sequence: TGTGCCAGCAACACAGGGGCCGGGGAGCTGTTTTTT. The whole variable domain, remainder taken from reference TRBV5-5 and TRBJ2-2, is DAGVTQSPTHLIKTRGQQVTLRCSPISGHKSVSWYQQVLGQGPQFIFQYYEKEERGRGNFPDRFSARQFPNYSSELNVNALLLGDSALYLCASNTGAGELFFGEGSRLTVL.

Concerning this clonotype itself: Its ends do not fully match the called genes, so a read error is possible. The chain carries TRBV5-1 and TRBJ2-3; 7 bases are a match to TRBD1. The CDR3 length is 16 residues. Germline CDR1 reads SGHRS; CDR2 reads YFSETQ. CDR3 nucleotides: TGCGCCAGCGGCTTGGGACAGCCGGAATACACAGATACGCAGTATTTT. It is translated as CASGLGQPEYTDTQYF.

The J gene is TRBJ2-2, the V gene TRBV13; D unclear. V gave up 3 bases and J gave up 7 bases, with 12 bases separating them. The CDR3 runs to 14 residues. Germline CDR1 is PRHDT and CDR2 is FYEKMQ (reference sequence). CDR3 in amino acids: CASSLPVGGGELFF. In DNA, the CDR3 is TGTGCCAGCAGCTTGCCTGTAGGCGGCGGGGAGCTGTTTTTT.

This clonotype was observed a few times. J is TRBJ1-5 and V is TRBV7-2; no definite D call. The CDR3 consists of 16 residues. The V gene lost 1 base and the J gene lost 2 bases, with 12 bases spanning the gap. The V gene's germline CDR1 is SGHTA and CDR2 FQGNSA. In DNA, the CDR3 is TGTGCCAGCAGCTTAGAAGGTGCGGCCGGCAATCAGCCCCAGCATTTT. This codes for CASSLEGAAGNQPQHF.

Comments on this clonotype: Sequence at one end of the junction differs from germline and may be a read error. The V gene is TRBV3-1, the J gene TRBJ2-6; TRBD2 is a possible D gene (6 bases). Per the germline V gene, CDR1 is LGHDT and CDR2 is YNNKEL (reference sequence). The CDR3 has 20 amino acids. As DNA, the CDR3 is TGTGCCTGCAGCCAAGGAGGAATTGGAGGGAATCGCTCTGGGGCCAACGTCCTGACTTTC. Translating gives CACSQGGIGGNRSGANVLTF.

The CDR3 here is CASKVGFGRDEQFF. The CDR3 region has the DNA TGCGCCAGCAAGGTGGGATTCGGGCGGGATGAGCAGTTCTTC. This chain links TRBV10-2 with TRBJ2-1, with D possibly being TRBD2 (5 bases). The V gene lost 7 bases and the J gene lost 8 bases, with 18 bases spanning the gap. The CDR3 runs to 14 residues. Germline assignment: CDR1 WSHSY and CDR2 SAAADI.